This T cell receptor (beta chain) was identified during a study of T cells after yellow fever vaccination (dated by TCRdb to the late 2010s). Study-wide context: The SMART-Seq v4 Ultra Low Input RNA kit was used to prepare libraries from fractions with low cell numbers. To follow T-cell clones before and after primary and booster YFV17D yellow fever vaccination, bulk TCR alpha and beta repertoires were sequenced over time. Two healthy male donors, one aged 18 to 29 and one aged 30 to 40 years, made up the cohort. Blood was collected at multiple timepoints before and after primary and secondary immunization, and bulk PBMC replicates and cell subsets were isolated.

Study-wide conclusions, independent of this receptor: Most clones expanded after primary vaccination (almost 97% of CD4 and 80% to 90% of CD8) were re-detected after the booster, suggesting that broad memory maintenance occurred. The secondary T-cell response was found to be weaker but faster than the primary response, with a peak reached on day 5 rather than on day 15. Because abundant contaminating clonotypes from the bulk population could be contained in FACS-sorted repertoires, computational filtering was required. Because the study included only two donors, the extent to which the findings can be generalized is limited. A small share of clonotypes was detected in both CD4 and CD8 compartments, with the overlap likely arising from convergent recombination.

The treatment or condition label, read with the paper, signifies: live attenuated yellow fever vaccine strain. At each blood-draw timepoint, two biological replicates of bulk PBMCs were obtained. A standard Ficoll-Paque protocol was used to isolate PBMCs from peripheral blood. TriZol was used to extract RNA from bulk PBMCs, CD4 and CD8 fractions, and dextramer-positive and dextramer-negative fractions. This clonotype was seen only a few times. Its target antigen remains unknown. Base qualities are missing; no much larger clone stands one base away. From cysteine to phenylalanine, the CDR3 is 17 amino acids long. Only CDR3 DNA is held: 51 bases, read in frame from base 1. The germline V gene encodes CDR1 MGHRA and CDR2 YSYEKL. V is trimmed back by 2 bases and J by 6 bases, and the junction contains 9 bases that no gene match accounts for. TCR cDNA was made using 5'RACE template switching, a step that added a universal primer site and unique molecular identifiers. Priming of cDNA synthesis was performed from both the TCR alpha and TCR beta constant segments. Two PCR steps were used to amplify libraries, with sample barcodes and sequencing adapters being added in the second step. Sequencing of libraries was performed on Illumina HiSeq 2500 (2x100 bp) or NovaSeq (2x150 bp). The source study handled its data this way. MIGEC was used to demultiplex reads and collapse the reads into UMI consensus sequences, and MiXCR was used for V(D)J alignment. Vaccine-responding clonotypes were defined with edgeR using replicate PBMC samples, requiring FDR below 0.01 and a log2 fold change above 5 up to day 15. Each bulk clonotype was labeled CD4 or CD8 based on which sequenced repertoire, CD4 or CD8, contained the clonotype at higher abundance. In-frame beta chains were kept once TCRdb had trimmed the public reads at Q25 with fastp and called clones with MiXCR. Each record represents a unique CDR3 protein, reported with the most common genes and DNA among its rows. V and J calls and clone size were set by TCRdb, not the authors. The sample records approximately 300,000 distinct CDR3 sequences, around 7.3% of which are singletons. In total, the top ten clones hold over 15% of the sample.

This chain joins TRBV4-1 to TRBJ2-3, with 12 bases in between that match TRBD2. This clonotype originated in a man in his late teens or twenties who received the YFV17D yellow fever vaccine. The sequenced sample was PBMCs, obtained roughly 46 days after the first yellow fever vaccination. The encoded CDR3 is CASSQFRTSGVGDTQYF. The nucleotide sequence is given as TGCGCCAGCAGCCAATTCCGGACTAGCGGGGTTGGGGATACGCAGTATTTT.